These T cell receptor beta chains were read from a single sample in a study of cytomegalovirus exposure and HLA in healthy donors. The protocol was immunoSEQ multiplex PCR, while the TCRdb copy is restricted to in-frame clones and leaves out a portion. The sample lists approximately 170,000 clones, about 65% seen once, with more than 1.3% in the top ten. Sequenced input: PBMCs. The receptors shown here come from a girl aged 5-17 years in good health and CMV-seronegative. Each CDR3 is given with its conserved first and last residue. D genes are given only for firm matches. Expanded clones are given a class, and other clones once, few, many or no size at all.

CDR3 length	V gene	D gene	clone size	J gene	CDR3 protein	CDR3 DNA
15	TRBV11-2	.	few	TRBJ1-4	CASSLQQGTNEKLFF	TGTGCCAGCAGCTTGCAACAGGGAACTAATGAAAAACTGTTTTTT
14	TRBV25-1	TRBD2	.	TRBJ2-7	CASSEGGDRHEQYF	TGTGCCAGCAGTGAAGGGGGGGACCGCCACGAGCAGTACTTC
17	TRBV4-1	.	.	TRBJ1-6	CASSHLFPRFPHAPLHF	TGCGCCAGCAGCCACCTCTTCCCCAGGTTCCCTCATGCACCCCTCCACTTT
15	TRBV12-5	TRBD2	once	TRBJ2-3	CASGFLRGGKDTQYF	TGTGCTAGTGGTTTTCTGCGGGGGGGCAAAGATACGCAGTATTTT
12	TRBV19	.	few	TRBJ1-2	CASSFSDYGYTF	TGTGCCAGTAGTTTCTCGGACTATGGCTACACCTTC
10	TRBV30	.	few	TRBJ2-2	CAWPLGELFF	TGTGCCTGGCCACTCGGGGAGCTGTTTTTT
15	TRBV11-2	.	.	TRBJ1-6	CASSLWRDGNSPLHF	TGTGCCAGCAGCTTGTGGAGGGACGGGAATTCACCCCTCCACTTT
16	TRBV6-1	TRBD2	few	TRBJ2-3	CASSASLAGGTDTQYF	TGTGCCAGCAGTGCTAGCCTAGCGGGGGGCACAGATACGCAGTATTTT
16	TRBV5-6	.	.	TRBJ2-7	CASSSSSRTVFYEQYF	TGTGCCAGCAGCTCAAGTTCTCGGACAGTTTTCTACGAGCAGTACTTC
15	TRBV6-4	TRBD1	once	TRBJ2-2	CASSETGGNTGELFF	TGTGCCAGCAGTGAAACAGGGGGGAACACCGGGGAGCTGTTTTTT
15	TRBV5-1	TRBD1	.	TRBJ2-7	CASTLGGTGNYEQYF	TGCGCCAGCACCCTGGGCGGGACAGGGAACTACGAGCAGTACTTC
17	TRBV4-1	TRBD1	few	TRBJ1-5	CASSHGTGIYSNQPQHF	TGCGCCAGCAGCCACGGGACAGGGATCTATAGCAATCAGCCCCAGCATTTT
18	TRBV29-1	TRBD1	.	TRBJ2-6	CSVEGQGTGGTGANVLTF	TGCAGCGTTGAAGGGCAAGGGACAGGGGGCACTGGGGCCAACGTCCTGACTTTC
13	TRBV29-1	.	.	TRBJ1-1	CSVAGMMNTEAFF	TGCAGCGTTGCGGGGATGATGAACACTGAAGCTTTCTTT
11	TRBV7-9	.	.	TRBJ2-3	CASPKRDTQYF	TGTGCCAGCCCAAAGCGGGATACGCAGTATTTT
14	TRBV4-1	.	.	TRBJ2-3	CASSLRGGGNPQYF	TGCGCCAGCAGCCTACGAGGGGGGGGCAACCCGCAGTATTTT
15	TRBV19	TRBD2	few	TRBJ2-1	CASRQTSGGYNEQFF	TGTGCCAGTAGGCAAACTAGCGGGGGCTACAATGAGCAGTTCTTC
17	TRBV7-9	TRBD1	.	TRBJ1-1	CASSFPTGLEGYTEAFF	TGTGCCAGCAGCTTCCCGACAGGGCTCGAGGGGTACACTGAAGCTTTCTTT
12	TRBV2	.	.	TRBJ1-1	CASSVRGYEAFF	TGTGCCAGCAGTGTACGGGGTTATGAAGCTTTCTTT
15	TRBV19	.	.	TRBJ1-2	CASSSPGRMVYGYTF	TGTGCCAGTAGTTCCCCCGGCAGGATGGTCTATGGCTACACCTTC
14	TRBV7-2	TRBD1	.	TRBJ2-5	CASRDRGAGETQYF	TGTGCCAGCAGGGACAGGGGGGCCGGGGAGACCCAGTACTTC
13	TRBV30	.	.	TRBJ1-2	CAWSQQGYYGYTF	TGTGCCTGGAGTCAACAGGGATATTATGGCTACACCTTC
14	TRBV25-1	TRBD1	.	TRBJ1-3	CASSLTGVTDTIYF	TGTGCCAGCAGTCTTACAGGGGTGACGGACACCATATATTTT
16	TRBV5-1	TRBD2	.	TRBJ2-3	CASSLGWAGGPDTQYF	TGCGCCAGCAGCTTGGGCTGGGCGGGGGGCCCAGATACGCAGTATTTT
16	TRBV7-9	TRBD1	.	TRBJ1-6	CASSLTGTGSNSPLHF	TGTGCCAGCAGCTTGACCGGGACAGGGAGTAATTCACCCCTCCACTTT
15	TRBV19	.	.	TRBJ2-5	CASSIVATGSETQYF	TGTGCCAGTAGTATCGTGGCTACAGGGTCCGAGACCCAGTACTTC
16	TRBV4-2	.	few	TRBJ1-3	CASSQRKPGPGNTIYF	TGTGCCAGCAGCCAAAGGAAACCTGGGCCTGGAAACACCATATATTTT
17	TRBV4-1	.	.	TRBJ1-2	CASSQDGGGRVSMGYTF	TGCGCCAGCAGCCAAGATGGGGGAGGGCGGGTATCAATGGGCTACACCTTC
13	TRBV30	.	.	TRBJ2-7	CAWNRDTLYEQYF	TGTGCCTGGAACCGGGACACGCTCTACGAGCAGTACTTC
16	TRBV6-5	.	.	TRBJ2-1	CASSLTRGAVKRRQFF	TGTGCCAGCAGTTTAACTCGGGGGGCGGTAAAACGTCGGCAGTTCTTC
18	TRBV7-3	.	few	TRBJ2-3	CASSLIGTSTDRTDTQYF	TGTGCCAGCAGCTTAATAGGGACTTCAACCGATCGCACAGATACGCAGTATTTT
12	TRBV27	.	.	TRBJ2-1	CASSFIGAQQFF	TGTGCCAGCAGCTTCATAGGGGCTCAGCAGTTCTTC
15	TRBV9	.	.	TRBJ1-1	CASSAQTGMNTEAFF	TGTGCCAGCAGCGCCCAGACAGGAATGAACACTGAAGCTTTCTTT
15	TRBV5-6	.	.	TRBJ1-3	CASRAGRGSGNTIYF	TGTGCCAGCAGGGCAGGCAGGGGCTCTGGAAACACCATATATTTT
16	TRBV5-1	.	once	TRBJ1-1	CASSLGHTAMNTEAFF	TGCGCCAGCAGCTTGGGCCACACAGCTATGAACACTGAAGCTTTCTTT
16	TRBV5-1	.	.	TRBJ2-2	CASSLLAWGDPGELFF	TGCGCCAGCAGCTTACTGGCATGGGGGGACCCCGGGGAGCTGTTTTTT
13	TRBV5-1	.	few	TRBJ1-2	CASSLGRGYGYTF	TGCGCCAGCAGCTTGGGTAGGGGATATGGCTACACCTTC